These 30 T cell receptor beta chains share one sample of origin, sequenced in a study of graft-versus-host responses after intestinal transplantation. TCRdb's table, derived via immunoSEQ multiplex PCR, lists solely in-frame clones and lacks some. The sample carries about 54,000 clones, more than 80% recorded once. The sample here was PBMCs, taken nearly 670 days after intestinal transplant. Receptors originate from a human patient who received an intestinal transplant, so some T cells may come from the graft donor.

This rearrangement joins TRBV11-3 to TRBJ2-3; TRBD2 is a possible D gene (6 bases). V was clipped by 7 bases and J by 2 bases, with 13 bases between them. The germline V gene has CDR1 SGHNT and CDR2 YENEEA. This CDR3 comprises 14 residues. The CDR3 spells CASTADYFTDTQYF. For the CDR3, the DNA is TGTGCCAGCACCGCGGACTACTTCACAGATACGCAGTATTTT.

The chain carries TRBV5-1 and TRBJ1-1; perhaps TRBD1 as D (5 bases). The CDR3 runs to 13 residues. Germline lookup yields CDR1 SGHRS and CDR2 YFSETQ. Trimming took 3 bases from V and 8 from J, leaving 14 bases between them. CDR3 coding DNA: TGCGCCAGCAGCTCGTCATCAGGGTTAGAAGCTTTCTTT. It yields the protein CASSSSSGLEAFF.

This sequence joins TRBV10-3 and TRBJ2-5; 7 bases are a match to TRBD1. The CDR3 loop spans 18 amino acids. V was pared by 2 bases and J by 3 bases, with 15 bases of the junction left unmatched. Germline lookup yields CDR1 ENHRY and CDR2 SYGVKD. The CDR3 here is CAISEPDFTGTEKETQYF. Written as DNA, the CDR3 is TGTGCCATCAGTGAGCCGGATTTTACCGGGACAGAGAAAGAGACCCAGTACTTC.

CDR3 in DNA: TGTGCCAGCAGTGGTCAGGGGGCTGCAAATGGCTACACCTTC. Its translation: CASSGQGAANGYTF. The chain couples TRBV2 to TRBJ1-2, with 8 bases that match TRBD1. The junction had 7 bases not matched to a gene; V was cut back by 4 bases and J by 6 bases. The CDR3 has 14 amino acids. Germline assignment: CDR1 SNHLY and CDR2 FYNNEI.

This rearrangement joins TRBV7-9 to TRBJ2-1, with D possibly matching TRBD2 (6 bases). The V and J ends lost 7 bases and 2 bases respectively, with 18 bases between them. Germline CDR1 reads SEHNR; CDR2 reads FQNEAQ (reference sequence). The length of the CDR3 is 16 residues. The CDR3 loop is CASTNERVRTYNEQFF. The CDR3 nucleotides read TGTGCCAGCACCAATGAGCGGGTGCGGACCTACAATGAGCAGTTCTTC.

The chain links TRBV7-9 to TRBJ2-7; D not certain. This CDR3 comprises 14 residues. Germline lookup yields CDR1 SEHNR and CDR2 FQNEAQ (reference sequence). V lost 1 base, J lost 2 bases, and 9 bases lay in between. The CDR3 spells CASSLDPLAYEQYF. In DNA, the CDR3 is TGTGCCAGCAGCTTAGATCCTCTGGCCTACGAGCAGTACTTC.

The chain recombines TRBV6-1 with TRBJ2-2, with TRBD1 matching 7 bases. Germline V CDR1 and CDR2: MNHNS, SASEGT. CDR3 length equals 14 residues. V shed 7 bases, J shed 7 bases, and the junction held 9 bases outside the gene matches. DNA for the CDR3: TGTGCCAGCACCACGACAGGGCAGGGCGGGGAGCTGTTTTTT. This translates into CASTTTGQGGELFF.

The gene calls are TRBV6-5 and TRBJ1-4; maybe TRBD1 (5 bases). CDR1 is MNHEY, CDR2 SVGAGI, per germline. The V gene lost 6 bases and the J gene lost 10 bases, with 15 bases spanning the gap. The CDR3 length is 13 residues. The CDR3 here is CASSSRGRGKLFF. CDR3 nucleotides: TGTGCCAGCAGCAGTAGGGGCCGCGGAAAACTGTTTTTT.

The chain has TRBV9 and TRBJ2-1; D not resolved. The CDR3 runs 12 residues. Germline CDR1 and CDR2: SGDLS and YYNGEE. V was cut by 0 bases and J by 4 bases, with 2 bases left in between. CDR3 residues: CASSVEYNEQFF. The DNA for the CDR3 is TGTGCCAGCAGCGTAGAATACAATGAGCAGTTCTTC.

The rearrangement uses TRBV10-3 and TRBJ2-5, with 13 bases identical to TRBD2. The end of the DNA aligns better with TRBJ2-7, so the J call may be wrong. CDR1 and CDR2 (germline): ENHRY, SYGVKD. This CDR3 has 16 amino acids. CDR3 region: CAISESLAGGPYEQYF. Here the CDR3 DNA reads TGTGCCATCAGTGAGTCACTAGCGGGGGGGCCCTACGAGCAGTACTTC.

J is TRBJ2-7 and V is TRBV7-3; 8 nucleotides line up with TRBD1. Germline V gives CDR1 SGHTA, CDR2 FQGTGA. The CDR3 has 14 amino acids. J lost 2 bases, V lost 5 bases, and 5 bases had no gene match. The CDR3 coding sequence is TGTGCCAGCAGCCCCGGGACAGGTACCTACGAGCAGTACTTC. Translating gives CASSPGTGTYEQYF.

The V call is TRBV27, the J call TRBJ2-3; 7 nucleotides match TRBD1. Germline trimming cut 5 bases from V and 1 base from J; bases unmatched to any gene: 0. The germline gives CDR1 MNHEY, CDR2 SMNVEV (reference sequence). This CDR3 has 13 amino acids. CDR3 in amino acids: CASSGTGTDTQYF. The CDR3 nucleotides read TGTGCCAGCAGTGGGACAGGCACAGATACGCAGTATTTT.

The chain carries TRBV7-2 and TRBJ2-3; 8 nucleotides agree with TRBD2. V lost 4 bases, J lost 2 bases, and 17 bases stayed unmatched. The CDR3 is 19 amino acids. In germline, CDR1 is SGHTA, CDR2 FQGNSA. The DNA for the CDR3 is TGTGCCAGCAGCTCCGGCCGGTGGGTAGCGGGGCCGTACACAGATACGCAGTATTTT. Protein sequence: CASSSGRWVAGPYTDTQYF.

CDR3 DNA sequence: TGTGCCAGCAGCTTTGGGACAGGAATCGGGGAGCTGTTTTTT. It yields the protein CASSFGTGIGELFF. The genes are TRBV7-3 and TRBJ2-2; TRBD1 matches at 8 bases. The germline V gene has CDR1 SGHTA and CDR2 FQGTGA. V gave up 3 bases and J gave up 7 bases; unmatched junction bases: 4. This CDR3 region has 14 residues.

This chain uses TRBV18 with TRBJ2-5, with 9 bases identical to TRBD1. The CDR3 spans 16 residues. Germline V gene sequence: CDR1 KGHSH, CDR2 LQKENI. J was trimmed by 5 bases and V by 3 bases; bases with no gene match: 10. In nucleotides, the CDR3 is TGTGCCAGCTCACCGAGGGACAGGGAGAAAGGGGAGACCCAGTACTTC. It yields the protein CASSPRDREKGETQYF.

The chain combines TRBV4-2 with TRBJ1-4, with a weak D call TRBD1 (5 bases). V was shortened by 2 bases and J by 8 bases, with 21 bases between the two germline ends. Germline lookup yields CDR1 LGHNA and CDR2 YNFKEQ. There are 17 residues in the CDR3. In DNA, the CDR3 is TGTGCCAGCAGCCAACAACGTTTGGGTTCTAAGGGGGAAAAACTGTTTTTT. Protein product: CASSQQRLGSKGEKLFF.

This chain links TRBV5-6 with TRBJ2-7, with 8 bases aligning to TRBD1. This CDR3 is built from 15 residues. Germline CDR1 SGHDT, CDR2 YYEEEE. The V and J ends lost 4 bases and 2 bases, in that order; junction bases with no gene match: 8. CDR3 bases: TGTGCCAGCAGCCAGGGACAGGTAGGGGCCTACGAGCAGTACTTC. The encoded protein is CASSQGQVGAYEQYF.

The rearrangement uses TRBV11-2 and TRBJ1-6; D not resolved. There are 14 residues in the CDR3. CDR1 is SGHAT and CDR2 is FQNNGV in the germline V gene. V gave up 1 base and J gave up 10 bases, with 11 bases separating them. The CDR3 is CASSLARGGSPLHF. The CDR3, as DNA: TGTGCCAGCAGCTTAGCGCGGGGTGGATCACCCCTCCACTTT.

This clone turned up a few times. This chain uses TRBV5-1 with TRBJ2-3, with D uncertain. There are 15 residues in the CDR3. Per the germline V gene, CDR1 is SGHRS and CDR2 is YFSETQ. Trimming pared 9 bases from V and 0 bases from J, leaving 17 bases between. CDR3 region: CATKPQTVSTDTQYF. CDR3 DNA sequence: TGCGCCACCAAGCCCCAGACGGTTAGCACAGATACGCAGTATTTT.

The chain employs TRBV10-1 and TRBJ2-3, with D perhaps given as TRBD1 or TRBD2 (5 bases each). Trimming stripped 1 base from V and 5 bases from J, with 16 bases between. The CDR3 consists of 16 residues. CDR1 WNHNN and CDR2 SYGVQD come from the germline V gene (reference sequence). The CDR3 here is CASSEWDLSGQDTQYF. The CDR3 bases are TGCGCCAGCAGTGAGTGGGATCTTTCGGGGCAAGATACGCAGTATTTT.

The rearrangement joins TRBV11-1 to TRBJ2-1, with 8 bases lining up with TRBD1. The J segment lost 0 bases and the V segment lost 1 base, leaving 5 bases of the junction unmatched. The CDR3 is made up of 17 amino acids. Germline CDR1 reads SGHAT; CDR2 reads FQDESV (reference sequence). CDR3 loop: CASSLDGTGSSYNEQFF. The CDR3 nucleotides are TGTGCCAGCAGCTTAGACGGGACAGGAAGCTCCTACAATGAGCAGTTCTTC.

This clone was recorded only once. The chain couples TRBV11-3 to TRBJ2-3, with D perhaps matching TRBD1 (5 bases). The CDR3 covers 12 residues. The germline V gene encodes CDR1 SGHNT and CDR2 YENEEA. Trimming removed 1 base at V and 14 bases at J, with 13 bases between. CDR3 DNA sequence: TGTGCCAGCAGCTTAGTAGACAGTAGTACGTATTTT. Translation gives CASSLVDSSTYF.

This chain's CDR3 is CASSFPGVGNTIYF. The DNA for the CDR3 is TGTGCCAGCAGCTTTCCAGGGGTCGGAAACACCATATATTTT. V gene TRBV13 combines with J gene TRBJ1-3; tentative D call: TRBD1 (6 bases). CDR3 length equals 14 residues. The germline CDR1 and CDR2 sequences are PRHDT and FYEKMQ (reference sequence). Trimming left V 3 bases short and J 4 bases short, with 10 bases between.

CDR3: CAWNHRAGNTIYF. The CDR3 DNA sequence: TGTGCCTGGAACCACAGGGCTGGAAACACCATATATTTT. The chain combines TRBV30 with TRBJ1-3, with D possibly matching TRBD1 (6 bases). The V end was cut by 4 bases, the J end by 2 bases, with 9 bases between. The CDR3 loop spans 13 amino acids. The germline gives CDR1 GTSNPN, CDR2 SVGIG (reference sequence).

The genes are TRBV9 and TRBJ2-5, with D possibly being TRBD1 or TRBD2 (5 bases each). CDR1 and CDR2 (germline): SGDLS, YYNGEE. The CDR3 is made up of 15 amino acids. Trimming cost V 3 bases and J 1 base, with 13 bases left between them. The CDR3 bases are TGTGCCAGCAGCGCCTTTATAGGGACCCAAGAGACCCAGTACTTC. Translated: CASSAFIGTQETQYF.

V gene TRBV2 combines with J gene TRBJ1-1, with D possibly matching TRBD1 (6 bases). Germline V lookup: CDR1 SNHLY, CDR2 FYNNEI. V lost 8 bases and J 5 bases, leaving 12 bases between the germline ends. The CDR3 is 12 residues long. This CDR3 reads CASDRGGTEAFF. In DNA form, the CDR3 reads TGTGCCAGCGATAGGGGGGGGACTGAAGCTTTCTTT.

This chain connects TRBV5-5 to TRBJ2-3, with TRBD2 matching 10 bases. The CDR3 is made up of 15 amino acids. Trimming took 3 bases from V and 2 from J; bases not matched to a gene: 3. Germline CDR1 reads SGHKS; CDR2 reads YYEKEE (reference sequence). The CDR3 spells CASSSAGGATDTQYF. DNA of the CDR3: TGTGCCAGCAGCTCAGCGGGGGGGGCCACAGATACGCAGTATTTT.

The J gene is TRBJ2-2, the V gene TRBV7-7; 9 nucleotides align to TRBD2. CDR3 length: 14 amino acids. J gave up 3 bases and V 10 bases, and 6 bases lay outside the gene matches. The germline gives CDR1 SSHAT, CDR2 FNYEAQ (reference sequence). In DNA form, the CDR3 reads TGTGCCACAAAGCGGGGGGTGGACACCGGGGAGCTGTTTTTT. This gives the protein CATKRGVDTGELFF.

V is TRBV30 and J is TRBJ2-7; no clear D gene. Trimming cost V 5 bases and J 1 base, with 18 bases left between them. This CDR3 is built from 15 residues. Per the germline V gene, CDR1 is GTSNPN and CDR2 is SVGIG (reference sequence). The CDR3 bases are TGTGCCTGGGCCGAACGGGTAAAGGGTTCCTACGAGCAGTACTTC. Amino acids: CAWAERVKGSYEQYF.

Regarding this clone: At one end, the junction sequence differs from germline, possibly due to a read error. The V call is TRBV7-9, the J call TRBJ2-3; maybe TRBD2 (5 bases). Germline CDR1 reads SEHNR; CDR2 reads FQNEAQ (reference sequence). The CDR3 has 18 residues. The CDR3 DNA sequence: TGTGCCAGCAGCCTAGCCCACGGACTCTTGCACGGCACAGATACGCAGTATTTT. Encoded protein: CASSLAHGLLHGTDTQYF. Full variable domain (outside the CDR3, taken from reference TRBV7-9 and TRBJ2-3): DTGVSQNPRHKITKRGQNVTFRCDPISEHNRLYWYRQTLGQGPEFLTYFQNEAQLEKSRLLSDRFSAERPKGSFSTLEIQRTEQGDSAMYLCASSLAHGLLHGTDTQYFGPGTRLTVL.